Below, 12 T cell receptor beta chains from the same sample are listed, as sequenced in a study of shared clonotypes between healthy human individuals. This table comes from immunoSEQ multiplex PCR, and its TCRdb copy is limited to in-frame clones, with some not included. The table lists under 2,000,000 clones, about 95% of them singletons. Naive CD8 isolation took CD45RO-negative cells positively selected for CCR7 and excluded terminally differentiated effector memory CD45RA+ cells. The specimen was naive CD8+ T cells sorted from blood. These receptors all stem from a man in his late teens or twenties in good health.

With regard to this clone: The sample carries other DNA sequences with the same CDR3. V is TRBV30 and J is TRBJ2-1; D remains ambiguous. V was pared by 0 bases and J by 8 bases, with 5 bases between. The CDR3 totals 11 residues. Germline V gene data show CDR1 as GTSNPN and CDR2 as SVGIG (reference sequence). The CDR3: CAWSVSDEQFF. Here the CDR3 DNA reads TGTGCCTGGAGTGTGTCTGATGAGCAGTTCTTC.

As for this clone: At the DNA level, this CDR3 is encoded by other sequences in the same sample as well. V is TRBV6-1 and J is TRBJ2-7; tentative D call: TRBD2 (7 bases). Germline CDR1 and CDR2: MNHNS and SASEGT. The CDR3 runs to 13 residues. Trimming cost V 3 bases and J 2 bases, with 8 bases left between them. CDR3 DNA: TGTGCCAGCAGTGACGGGGGGCCCTACGAGCAGTACTTC. Amino acids: CASSDGGPYEQYF.

The V call is TRBV4-1, the J call TRBJ2-7, with TRBD1 matching over 7 bases. Trimming cost V 2 bases and J 1 base; bases outside gene matches: 2. Germline CDR1 and CDR2: MGHRA and YSYEKL. There are 14 residues in the CDR3. CDR3 DNA sequence: TGCGCCAGCAGCCAACGACAGGGTTCCTACGAGCAGTACTTC. It specifies CASSQRQGSYEQYF.

The chain joins TRBV7-3 to TRBJ1-1; 7 bases line up with TRBD1. The germline V gene has CDR1 SGHTA and CDR2 FQGTGA. CDR3 length: 13 amino acids. V gave up 5 bases and J gave up 2 bases; unmatched junction bases: 2. CDR3: CASSRDSNTEAFF. In DNA, the CDR3 is TGTGCCAGCAGCCGGGACAGTAACACTGAAGCTTTCTTT.

The gene calls are TRBV15 and TRBJ1-3; D perhaps matches TRBD1 (5 bases). Germline values: CDR1 LNHNV, CDR2 YYDKDF (reference sequence). Trimming cost V 8 bases and J 4 bases, with 15 bases left between them. The CDR3 consists of 14 residues. The CDR3 region is CATGEGQPGNTIYF. The CDR3, as DNA: TGTGCCACCGGGGAAGGACAACCAGGAAACACCATATATTTT. The full variable domain, its missing parts supplied by reference TRBV15 and TRBJ1-3, is DAMVIQNPRYQVTQFGKPVTLSCSQTLNHNVMYWYQQKSSQAPKLLFHYYDKDFNNEADTPDNFQSRRPNTSFCFLDIRSPGLGDTAMYLCATGEGQPGNTIYFGEGSWLTVV.

The V call is TRBV6-1, the J call TRBJ2-7; perhaps TRBD2 as D (5 bases). Germline values: CDR1 MNHNS, CDR2 SASEGT. V lost 1 base and J lost 3, with 19 bases in between. The CDR3 extends over 17 amino acids. CDR3 protein: CASSEESSLSGDYEQYF. The CDR3 DNA sequence: TGTGCCAGCAGTGAAGAGTCTAGCCTGTCTGGGGACTACGAGCAGTACTTC.

The chain carries TRBV4-1 and TRBJ1-1; possible D gene TRBD1, 6 bases. The germline V gene has CDR1 MGHRA and CDR2 YSYEKL. This CDR3 spans 15 amino acids. The V end was cut by 2 bases, the J end by 5 bases, with 15 bases between. The CDR3 here is CASSQRQALLTEAFF. For the CDR3, the DNA is TGCGCCAGCAGCCAAAGACAGGCCTTGTTGACTGAAGCTTTCTTT.

The rearrangement uses TRBV5-1 and TRBJ2-6; D not certain. V gave up 4 bases and J gave up 0 bases, with 8 bases separating them. CDR1 is SGHRS, CDR2 YFSETQ, per germline. This CDR3 region has 15 residues. In DNA form, the CDR3 reads TGCGCCAGCAGCCCATACAGCTCTGGGGCCAACGTCCTGACTTTC. This sequence encodes CASSPYSSGANVLTF.

This sequence joins TRBV28 and TRBJ2-5; TRBD2 matches at 15 bases. Germline V gene sequence: CDR1 MDHEN, CDR2 SYDVKM. V dropped 5 bases and J dropped 5; count of bases not matched to a gene: 9. The CDR3 contains 17 residues. CDR3 DNA: TGTGCCAGCAGTCCCTGGACTAGCGGGGGGGCCAAGGAGACCCAGTACTTC. It encodes CASSPWTSGGAKETQYF.

V is TRBV2 and J is TRBJ2-3, with TRBD2 matching 11 bases. The germline V gene has CDR1 SNHLY and CDR2 FYNNEI. Trimming at V came to 0 bases and at J to 4 bases, leaving 6 bases not matched to a gene. CDR3 length equals 17 residues. CDR3: CASSEARLAGFADTQYF. The CDR3 DNA reads as TGTGCCAGCAGTGAAGCGCGACTAGCGGGATTTGCAGATACGCAGTATTTT.

The chain links TRBV7-9 to TRBJ1-2, with D possibly TRBD1 on 6 matching bases. The germline gives CDR1 SEHNR, CDR2 FQNEAQ (reference sequence). This CDR3 region has 18 residues. V was shortened by 5 bases and J by 0 bases, with 22 bases between the two germline ends. The DNA of the CDR3 is TGTGCCAGCAGCCCCCATGACAGGCAAAGGGGCTCTAACTATGGCTACACCTTC. This codes for CASSPHDRQRGSNYGYTF.

V usage is TRBV6-5 and J usage is TRBJ1-1; D remains ambiguous. The CDR3 sequence is 13 residues long. Germline V CDR1 and CDR2: MNHEY, SVGAGI. Between the trimmed V and J ends, which lost 5 bases and 2 bases, there was a span of 9 bases. Written as DNA, the CDR3 is TGTGCCAGCAGTGAGACGGTCAACACTGAAGCTTTCTTT. Translated: CASSETVNTEAFF.